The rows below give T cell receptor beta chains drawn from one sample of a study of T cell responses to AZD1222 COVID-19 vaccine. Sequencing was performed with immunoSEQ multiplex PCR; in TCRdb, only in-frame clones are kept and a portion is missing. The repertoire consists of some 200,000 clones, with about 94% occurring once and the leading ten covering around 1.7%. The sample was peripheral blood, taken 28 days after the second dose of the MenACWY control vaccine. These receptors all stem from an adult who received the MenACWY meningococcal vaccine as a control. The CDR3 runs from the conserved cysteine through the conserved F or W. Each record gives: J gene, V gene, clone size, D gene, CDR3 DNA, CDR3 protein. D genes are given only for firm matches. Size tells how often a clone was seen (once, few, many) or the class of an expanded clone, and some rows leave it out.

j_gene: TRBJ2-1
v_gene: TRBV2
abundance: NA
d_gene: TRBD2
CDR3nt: TGTGCCAGCAGTTCGACTAGCGCCTACAATGAGCAGTTCTTC
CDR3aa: CASSSTSAYNEQFF

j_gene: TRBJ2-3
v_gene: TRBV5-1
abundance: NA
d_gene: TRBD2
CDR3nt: TGCGCCAGCAGCTTGTTAGCGGGGAGGACAGATACGCAGTATTTT
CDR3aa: CASSLLAGRTDTQYF

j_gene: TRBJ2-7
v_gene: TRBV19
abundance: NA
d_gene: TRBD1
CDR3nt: TGTGCCAGTAGTTTCGCTGACAGGGGATCCTACGAGCAGTACTTC
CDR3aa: CASSFADRGSYEQYF

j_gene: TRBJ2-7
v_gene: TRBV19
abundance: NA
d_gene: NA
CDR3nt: TGTGCCAGTAGTATTGGGGGAGAGCAGTACTTC
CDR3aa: CASSIGGEQYF

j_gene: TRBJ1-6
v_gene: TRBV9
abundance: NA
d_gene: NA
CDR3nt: TGTGCCAGCAGCCCAAGAGAAGGTCGCGAACCCCTCCACTTT
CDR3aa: CASSPREGREPLHF

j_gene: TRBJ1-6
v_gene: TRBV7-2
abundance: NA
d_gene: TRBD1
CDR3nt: TGTGCCAGCAGCCCAGGACAGGGCTATAATTCACCCCTCCACTTT
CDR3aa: CASSPGQGYNSPLHF

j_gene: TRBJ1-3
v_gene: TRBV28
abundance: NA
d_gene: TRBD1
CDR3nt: TGTGCCAGCAGCGAACAGGGGCCAGGAAACACCATATATTTT
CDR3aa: CASSEQGPGNTIYF

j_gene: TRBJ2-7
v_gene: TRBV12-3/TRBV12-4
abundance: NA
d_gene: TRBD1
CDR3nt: TGTGCCAGCAGTCGGGACAGTAGCGAGCAGTACTTC
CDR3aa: CASSRDSSEQYF

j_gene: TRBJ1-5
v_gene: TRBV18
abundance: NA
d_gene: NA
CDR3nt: TGTGCCAGCTCACCACCGGGCAGCTATAATCAGCCCCAGCATTTT
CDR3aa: CASSPPGSYNQPQHF

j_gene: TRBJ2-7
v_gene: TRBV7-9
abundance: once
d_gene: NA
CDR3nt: TGTGCCAGCACGGACAGTGGCCGCAACTACGAGCAGTACTTC
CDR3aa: CASTDSGRNYEQYF

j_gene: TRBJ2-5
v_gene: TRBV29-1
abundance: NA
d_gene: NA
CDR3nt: TGCAGCGTTGGTCCAAGTCAAGAGACCCAGTACTTC
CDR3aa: CSVGPSQETQYF

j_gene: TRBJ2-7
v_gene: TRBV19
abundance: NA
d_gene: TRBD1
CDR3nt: TGTGCCAGTAGTAGCAGGACAGGGGTCTCCTACGAGCAGTACTTC
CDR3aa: CASSSRTGVSYEQYF

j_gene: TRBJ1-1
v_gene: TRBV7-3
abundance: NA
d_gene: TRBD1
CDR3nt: TGTGCCAGCAGCCCGGGACAGGGACACACTGAAGCTTTCTTT
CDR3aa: CASSPGQGHTEAFF

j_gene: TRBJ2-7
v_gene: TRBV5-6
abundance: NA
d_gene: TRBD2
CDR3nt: TGTGCCAGCAGCCTCGGACTAGCGGGAGACGAGCAGTACTTC
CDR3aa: CASSLGLAGDEQYF

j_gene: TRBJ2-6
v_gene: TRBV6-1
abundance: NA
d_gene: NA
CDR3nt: TGTGCCAGCAGTGACAGGGGTATCGGGGCCAACGTCCTGACTTTC
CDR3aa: CASSDRGIGANVLTF

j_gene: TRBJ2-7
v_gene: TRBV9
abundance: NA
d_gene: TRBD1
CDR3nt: TGTGCCAGCAGCTTAGGGGGGACAGGGTACGAGCAGTACTTC
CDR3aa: CASSLGGTGYEQYF

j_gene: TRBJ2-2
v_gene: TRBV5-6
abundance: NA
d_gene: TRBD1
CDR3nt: TGTGCCAGCAGACAGGGGCAAACCTTCGGGGAGCTGTTTTTT
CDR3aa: CASRQGQTFGELFF

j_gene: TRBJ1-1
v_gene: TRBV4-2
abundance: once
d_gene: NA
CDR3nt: TGTGCCAGCAGCCTTTCCCGGTCGGACACTGAAGCTTTCTTT
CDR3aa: CASSLSRSDTEAFF

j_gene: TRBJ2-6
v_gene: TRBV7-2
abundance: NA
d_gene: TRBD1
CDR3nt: TGTGCCAGCAGCAAGGGGACAGCTGGGGCCAACGTCCTGACTTTC
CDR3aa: CASSKGTAGANVLTF

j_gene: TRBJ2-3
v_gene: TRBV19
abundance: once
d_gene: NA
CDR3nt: TGTGCCACCGGACAAGGCACGGAGACGCAGTATTTT
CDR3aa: CATGQGTETQYF

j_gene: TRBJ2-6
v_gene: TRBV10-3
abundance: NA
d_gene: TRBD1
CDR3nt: TGTGCCACCTGGGACAGTACAATCGTCCAAACTGGGGCCAACGTCCTGACTTTC
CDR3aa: CATWDSTIVQTGANVLTF

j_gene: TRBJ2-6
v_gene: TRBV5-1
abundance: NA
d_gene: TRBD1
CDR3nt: TGCGCCAGCAGCCCCAAACCGACAGGGGCCTCCTCTGGGGCCAACGTCCTGACTTTC
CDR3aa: CASSPKPTGASSGANVLTF

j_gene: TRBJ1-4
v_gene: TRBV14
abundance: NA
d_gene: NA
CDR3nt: TGTGCCAGCAGCCCTAGACAAGCAACTAATGAAAAACTGTTTTTT
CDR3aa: CASSPRQATNEKLFF

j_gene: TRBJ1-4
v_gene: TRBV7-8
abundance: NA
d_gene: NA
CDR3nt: TGTGCCAGCAGCTTAACGCGGACGGACCATAATGAAAAACTGTTTTTT
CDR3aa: CASSLTRTDHNEKLFF